A single sample gave rise to the 25 T cell receptor beta chains below, sequenced in a study of blood T cell repertoires in COVID-19. TCRdb keeps only in-frame clones here, not all; method: immunoSEQ multiplex PCR. The data contain around 150,000 clones, around four fifths of them seen just once; the ten biggest clones take up over 2%. Sequenced sample: peripheral blood. Receptors originate from a man between 65 and 85 years old with acute or convalescent COVID-19.

This clone has a handful of counts. The chain combines TRBV19 with TRBJ1-1, with 9 bases identical to TRBD1. Losses at the gene ends were 3 bases for V and 3 bases for J; bases not matched to a gene: 8. Germline V lookup: CDR1 LNHDA, CDR2 SQIVND (reference sequence). This CDR3 has 16 residues. The CDR3 nucleotides are TGTGCCAGTAGTATCAGGGGACAGGGTTTTGACACTGAAGCTTTCTTT. It yields the protein CASSIRGQGFDTEAFF.

The chain employs TRBV11-2 and TRBJ1-4; D might be TRBD1 (5 bases). Germline assignment: CDR1 SGHAT and CDR2 FQNNGV. With 5 bases removed from V and 7 bases from J, the gap between germline ends came to 11 bases. The CDR3 runs to 13 residues. CDR3 protein: CASSMGLFEKLFF. Here the CDR3 DNA reads TGTGCCAGCAGCATGGGGCTATTTGAAAAACTGTTTTTT.

The genes are TRBV19 and TRBJ1-5; D call uncertain. The CDR3 totals 13 residues. CDR1 is LNHDA and CDR2 is SQIVND in the germline V gene (reference sequence). Trimming cost V 3 bases and J 1 base, with 4 bases left between them. Here the CDR3 DNA reads TGTGCCAGTAGTATCTCCAGCAATCAGCCCCAGCATTTT. Encoded protein: CASSISSNQPQHF.

The rearrangement joins TRBV10-3 to TRBJ2-7; D possibly corresponds to TRBD2 (5 bases). Trimming pared 4 bases from V and 5 bases from J, leaving 15 bases between. Germline CDR1 ENHRY, CDR2 SYGVKD. CDR3 length: 14 residues. CDR3 in DNA: TGTGCCATCAGTGGTGGTCGGGGTTCCCACGAGCAGTACTTC. This codes for CAISGGRGSHEQYF.

V gene TRBV5-1 combines with J gene TRBJ2-3; 8 bases match TRBD2. Germline V gives CDR1 SGHRS, CDR2 YFSETQ. This CDR3 region has 15 residues. J lost 4 bases, V lost 1 base, and 5 bases had no gene match. For the CDR3, the DNA is TGCGCCAGCAGCTTGAAAAGCGGGAGCCCAGATACGCAGTATTTT. Translated, it gives CASSLKSGSPDTQYF.

The chain links TRBV10-3 to TRBJ1-3, with D unresolved. CDR3 length: 14 amino acids. CDR1 is ENHRY and CDR2 is SYGVKD in the germline V gene. The germline V and J ends were trimmed by 7 bases and 0 bases, with 10 bases remaining between them. DNA for the CDR3: TGTGCCATCACGAATAGAGTCTCTGGAAACACCATATATTTT. Amino acids: CAITNRVSGNTIYF.

This chain connects TRBV11-2 to TRBJ2-5; D might be TRBD2 (6 bases). The germline gives CDR1 SGHAT, CDR2 FQNNGV. This CDR3 contains 14 residues. Deletions cut 1 base from V and 2 bases from J, with 8 bases between. CDR3 sequence (DNA): TGTGCCAGCAGCTTAGGGGACTTACAAGAGACCCAGTACTTC. It codes for CASSLGDLQETQYF.

Concerning this clone: Different DNA sequences within this sample yield the same CDR3. The rearrangement links TRBV5-1 to TRBJ1-1; 7 bases fit TRBD1. The CDR3 is made up of 14 amino acids. Trimming at V came to 4 bases and at J to 4 bases, leaving 7 bases not matched to a gene. From germline, CDR1 is SGHRS and CDR2 YFSETQ. The CDR3 coding sequence is TGCGCCAGCAGCGTGACAGGGTACAGCACTGAAGCTTTCTTT. Translation gives CASSVTGYSTEAFF.

The chain joins TRBV7-6 to TRBJ1-5; 7 bases are a match to TRBD1. The CDR3 loop spans 15 amino acids. Germline assignment: CDR1 SGHVS and CDR2 FNYEAQ. V dropped 4 bases and J dropped 3; count of bases not matched to a gene: 6. The CDR3 region is CASSSRTGYNQPQHF. CDR3 nucleotide sequence: TGTGCCAGCAGCTCCAGGACAGGCTACAATCAGCCCCAGCATTTT.

This clone was seen a handful of times. The chain carries TRBV11-2 and TRBJ1-5, with a tentative D call TRBD1 (5 bases). V was pared by 1 base and J by 0 bases, with 7 bases between. CDR1 is SGHAT and CDR2 is FQNNGV in the germline V gene. The CDR3 loop spans 15 amino acids. The CDR3 DNA reads as TGTGCCAGCAGCTTAGGGGGGGATAGCAATCAGCCCCAGCATTTT. This encodes CASSLGGDSNQPQHF.

This chain uses TRBV18 with TRBJ1-1; D is perhaps TRBD1 (5 bases). The germline V gene encodes CDR1 KGHSH and CDR2 LQKENI. V gave up 1 base and J gave up 1 base, with 10 bases separating them. There are 15 residues in the CDR3. CDR3 bases: TGTGCCAGCTCACCACTCCAGACAGCGAACACTGAAGCTTTCTTT. It is translated as CASSPLQTANTEAFF.

This clone was seen a handful of times. The V and J genes are TRBV9 and TRBJ2-7, with 8 bases fitting TRBD2. CDR1 is SGDLS, CDR2 YYNGEE, per germline. With 4 bases clipped from V and 1 base from J, the junction kept 4 bases outside the gene matches. The CDR3 is made up of 14 amino acids. The CDR3 here is CASSFSGDSYEQYF. The CDR3, as DNA: TGTGCCAGCAGCTTTAGCGGGGATTCCTACGAGCAGTACTTC.

The rearrangement joins TRBV29-1 to TRBJ1-5, with TRBD1 identical over 7 bases. This CDR3 spans 13 amino acids. Looked up from germline, CDR1 is SQVTM and CDR2 is ANQGSEA. J was trimmed by 2 bases and V by 4 bases; bases with no gene match: 2. The CDR3: CSVGQGRNQPQHF. The DNA for the CDR3 is TGCAGCGTTGGACAGGGACGCAATCAGCCCCAGCATTTT.

This rearrangement joins TRBV3-1 (or the pseudogene TRBV3-2) to TRBJ2-1; 14 positions agree with TRBD2. The CDR3 totals 15 residues. Looked up from germline, CDR1 is LGHDT and CDR2 is YNNKEL (reference sequence). The trim removed 4 bases at V and 8 bases at J, leaving 4 bases unmatched. CDR3 coding DNA: TGTGCCAGCAGCCGGGGGACTAGCGGGAGTGATGAGCAGTTCTTC. This gives the protein CASSRGTSGSDEQFF.

The chain couples TRBV25-1 to TRBJ2-7; the D is unclear. V lost 2 bases, J lost 2 bases, and 4 bases lay in between. CDR1 MGHDK and CDR2 SYGVNS come from the germline V gene. This CDR3 is 12 amino acids long. The DNA for the CDR3 is TGTGCCAGCAGTGAAACAACCTACGAGCAGTACTTC. This gives the protein CASSETTYEQYF.

This rearrangement joins TRBV28 to TRBJ1-4; no definite D call. CDR3 length equals 11 residues. Trimming shortened V by 6 bases and J by 7 bases, and 6 bases separated the two germline ends. Germline values: CDR1 MDHEN, CDR2 SYDVKM. As DNA, the CDR3 is TGTGCCAGCAGCGCGGGTGAAAAACTGTTTTTT. It specifies CASSAGEKLFF.

V and J are TRBV28 and TRBJ2-7, with 7 bases lining up with TRBD1. This CDR3 region has 15 residues. CDR1 and CDR2 from the germline V gene are MDHEN and SYDVKM. J gave up 1 base and V 6 bases, and 9 bases lay outside the gene matches. In nucleotides, the CDR3 is TGTGCCAGCAGGACCCAGGGGGTCAGTTCCTACGAGCAGTACTTC. It codes for CASRTQGVSSYEQYF.

This clone was observed once. The CDR3 DNA follows: TGTGCCAGCAGCTTGGGACAGGGTTTGCATGGCTACACCTTC. Translating gives CASSLGQGLHGYTF. The chain recombines TRBV5-5 with TRBJ1-2; TRBD1 matches at 7 bases. From germline, CDR1 is SGHKS and CDR2 YYEKEE (reference sequence). The CDR3 loop spans 14 amino acids. V lost 0 bases, J lost 6 bases, and 5 bases stayed unmatched.

V is TRBV12-3 or TRBV12-4 and J is TRBJ1-2; D remains unclear. V was pared by 8 bases and J by 5 bases, with 15 bases between. This CDR3 is 13 amino acids long. The CDR3 region has the DNA TGTGCCAGCCCTCAGCGGGATTGGTATGGCTACACCTTC. Encoded protein: CASPQRDWYGYTF.

CDR3 DNA: TGTGCCTGGGGTCACCGCGAGGATTCACCCCTCCACTTT. It specifies CAWGHREDSPLHF. The rearrangement joins TRBV30 to TRBJ1-6, with no clear D. CDR1 and CDR2 from the germline V gene are GTSNPN and SVGIG (reference sequence). The CDR3 loop spans 13 amino acids. Trimming removed 5 bases from V and 8 bases from J, with 13 bases in between.

The chain links TRBV3-1 (or the pseudogene TRBV3-2) to TRBJ2-3; no clear D gene. The germline V gene encodes CDR1 LGHDT and CDR2 YNNKEL (reference sequence). CDR3 length: 14 residues. The V and J ends lost 3 bases and 4 bases respectively, with 11 bases between them. The CDR3 bases are TGTGCCAGCAGCCATGCCGTAGCCTCAGATACGCAGTATTTT. It encodes CASSHAVASDTQYF.

This clone was recorded only once. The rearrangement joins TRBV6-4 to TRBJ1-5; D not certain. CDR3 length: 13 amino acids. Germline V gene sequence: CDR1 MRHNA, CDR2 SNTAGT. Trimming took off 4 bases at V and 4 bases at J, with 8 bases between the two ends. The CDR3 DNA is TGTGCCAGCAGTGTACAGCAGAATCAGCCCCAGCATTTT. This codes for CASSVQQNQPQHF.

This chain joins TRBV11-1 and TRBJ2-1; the D is unclear. Trimming removed 2 bases at V and 5 bases at J, with 10 bases between. The length of the CDR3 is 14 residues. Germline values: CDR1 SGHAT, CDR2 FQDESV (reference sequence). CDR3 in DNA: TGTGCCAGCAGCTTAAACTCAGGCCACAATGAGCAGTTCTTC. Translated, it gives CASSLNSGHNEQFF.

This chain connects TRBV21-1 to TRBJ1-6. TRBV21-1 is noted as a pseudogene. The CDR3 length is 16 residues. The CDR3 coding sequence is TGTGCCAGCAGCAAAGAAGGAGGGGTCCTTAATTCACCCCTCCACTTT. Amino acid sequence: CASSKEGGVLNSPLHF.

This rearrangement joins TRBV28 to TRBJ1-6; D remains unclear. Deletions cut 6 bases from V and 8 bases from J, with 14 bases between. The CDR3 runs to 14 residues. The germline gives CDR1 MDHEN, CDR2 SYDVKM. This chain's CDR3 is CASREPGSDSPLHF. The CDR3, as DNA: TGTGCCAGCAGGGAACCGGGATCCGATTCACCCCTCCACTTT.